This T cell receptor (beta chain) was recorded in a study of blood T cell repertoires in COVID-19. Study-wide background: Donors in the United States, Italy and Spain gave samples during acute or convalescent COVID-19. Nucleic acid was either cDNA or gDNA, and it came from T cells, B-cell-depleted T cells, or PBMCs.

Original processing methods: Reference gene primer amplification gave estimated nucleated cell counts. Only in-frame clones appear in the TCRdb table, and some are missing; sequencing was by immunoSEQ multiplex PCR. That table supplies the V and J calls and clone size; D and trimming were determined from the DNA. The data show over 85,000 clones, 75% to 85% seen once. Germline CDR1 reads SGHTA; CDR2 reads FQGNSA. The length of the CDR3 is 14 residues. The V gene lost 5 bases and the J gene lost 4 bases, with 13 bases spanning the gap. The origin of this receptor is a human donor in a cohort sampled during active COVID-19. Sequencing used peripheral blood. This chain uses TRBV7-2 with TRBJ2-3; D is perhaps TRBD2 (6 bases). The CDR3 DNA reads TGTGCCAGCAGCCAGGTCCTAGCGTCAGATACGCAGTATTTT. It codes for CASSQVLASDTQYF.